This passage covers 14 T cell receptor beta chains from one sample sequenced in a study of T cell clonality in common variable immunodeficiency. Measured with immunoSEQ multiplex PCR; TCRdb has only the in-frame clones, and not every one. Singletons are absent from the sample, which has fewer than 75,000 clones. Material: peripheral blood mononuclear cells. These TCRs come from a person aged 18-70 years in good health.

This clone was seen ten or more times. The missing CDR3 end, 3 residues past where the read stops, is filled in from the germline J gene. The V and J genes are TRBV6-4 and TRBJ2-1; 10 positions agree with TRBD2. Trimming removed 4 bases from V and 4 bases from J; junction bases left unmatched: 4. This CDR3 region has 15 residues. From germline, CDR1 is MRHNA and CDR2 SNTAGT. The CDR3 region is CASSASLAGYNEQFF. The covered CDR3 bases are TGTGCCAGCAGTGCCTCACTAGCGGGATACAATGAG.

The table lists this clone with many counts. The read halts 3 residues ahead of the CDR3 end, with the missing end drawn from the germline J gene. This chain links TRBV24-1 with TRBJ2-2; possibly TRBD1 for D (6 bases). Germline CDR1 reads KGHDR; CDR2 reads SFDVKD. The V end lost 9 bases, the J end lost 7 bases, and 8 bases lay between the germline ends. CDR3 length: 11 residues. The CDR3 DNA, read in part, is TGTGCCACCTCGGACAGCGGGGAG. Amino acids: CATSDSGE. The whole CDR3 sequence reads CATSDSGELFF.

This clone was picked up many times. The read terminates 3 residues before the CDR3 end, so the remaining end is supplied by the germline J gene. The rearrangement uses TRBV10-3 and TRBJ2-1, with 14 bases aligning to TRBD2. The CDR3 is 20 amino acids. Losses at the gene ends were 4 bases for V and 8 bases for J; bases not matched to a gene: 19. Germline V gives CDR1 ENHRY, CDR2 SYGVKD. The covered CDR3 bases are TGTGCCATCAGTGTCAGTAAACAGGGAGGGGGACTAGCGGGAGCGGATGAG. This translates into CAISVSKQGGGLAGADE. The CDR3, in full, reads CAISVSKQGGGLAGADEQFF.

The sample holds many counts of this clone. Coverage ceases 3 residues before the CDR3 finishes, and the germline J gene fills in the end. The chain uses TRBV18 and TRBJ2-1; a possible D gene is TRBD2 (5 bases). Germline-derived CDR1 and CDR2 are KGHSH and LQKENI. V lost 3 bases to trimming and J lost 7 bases, with 16 bases between them. The CDR3 is 15 residues long. This CDR3 is CASSPRGPPNNEQFF. The covered CDR3 bases are TGTGCCAGCTCACCCCGAGGGCCCCCGAATAATGAG.

Ten or more counts support this clone. The CDR3 extends 3 residues past the end of the read, so its final part is completed from the germline J gene. The rearrangement links TRBV10-1 to TRBJ2-7; 8 positions agree with TRBD1. Trimming took 5 bases from V and 6 from J; bases not matched to a gene: 6. This CDR3 is 13 amino acids long. Per the germline V gene, CDR1 is WNHNN and CDR2 is SYGVQD (reference sequence). CDR3 DNA (partial): TGCGCCAGCAGTACCCGGGACAGGTGCGAG. This gives the protein CASSTRDRCE. From start to end, the CDR3 is CASSTRDRCEQYF.

This clone came up a few times. Read coverage stops 3 residues before the CDR3 terminus; the germline J gene supplies the remainder. The chain couples TRBV30 to TRBJ2-1, with a possible D match to TRBD1 (6 bases). This CDR3 region has 14 residues. The V end was cut by 5 bases, the J end by 2 bases, with 13 bases between. Looked up from germline, CDR1 is GTSNPN and CDR2 is SVGIG (reference sequence). The CDR3 sequence: CAWFGTPTYNEQFF. The sequenced part of the CDR3 DNA is TGTGCCTGGTTCGGGACACCAACCTACAATGAG. Combining the CDR3 with reference TRBV30 and TRBJ2-1 gives the whole variable domain SQTIHQWPATLVQPVGSPLSLECTVEGTSNPNLYWYRQAAGRGLQLLFYSVGIGQISSEVPQNLSASRPQDRQFILSSKKLLLSDSGFYLCAWFGTPTYNEQFFGPGTRLTVL.

This clone was recorded at least ten times. The CDR3 end is not reached by the read, which stops 3 residues before it; the germline J gene fills it in. The chain uses TRBV6-2 or TRBV6-3 and TRBJ1-6; D possibly corresponds to TRBD1 (6 bases). CDR1 MNHEY and CDR2 SVGEGT come from the germline V gene. The length of the CDR3 is 14 residues. V was shortened by 6 bases and J by 7 bases, with 13 bases between the two germline ends. The CDR3 sequence is CASRAGQPNSPLHF. CDR3 DNA, as far as it was read: TGTGCCAGCAGGGCCGGACAGCCGAATTCACCC.

This clone showed up many times. The missing CDR3 end, 3 residues past where the read stops, is filled in from the germline J gene. The V gene is TRBV19, the J gene TRBJ1-2; 7 bases fit TRBD1. V shed 5 bases, J shed 4 bases, and the junction held 4 bases outside the gene matches. The CDR3 spans 13 residues. The germline V gene encodes CDR1 LNHDA and CDR2 SQIVND (reference sequence). The sequenced part of the CDR3 DNA is TGTGCCAGTAGTCCCCGGGACAGCTATGGC. It specifies CASSPRDSYG. The full-length CDR3 reads as CASSPRDSYGYTF.

This clone was counted ten times or more. The read terminates 3 residues ahead of where the CDR3 ends, so the germline J gene completes it. The rearrangement uses TRBV10-1 and TRBJ1-2; D is unresolved. Germline-derived CDR1 and CDR2 are WNHNN and SYGVQD (reference sequence). V shed 8 bases and J shed 4 bases, with 14 bases lying between them. CDR3 length: 13 amino acids. CDR3 DNA (partial): TGCGCCAGCGCCGCGAGTGGACTCTATGGC. Protein sequence: CASAASGLYG. The full CDR3 protein reads CASAASGLYGYTF.

This clone was found many times. Coverage ceases 3 residues before the CDR3 finishes, and the germline J gene fills in the end. The same CDR3 is also encoded by other DNA sequences in this sample. The chain recombines TRBV19 with TRBJ2-7, with D tentatively TRBD1 (7 bases). There are 14 residues in the CDR3. V was pared by 8 bases and J by 1 base, with 15 bases between. Germline assignment: CDR1 LNHDA and CDR2 SQIVND (reference sequence). CDR3 protein: CASSSAGGSYEQYF. The part of the CDR3 DNA that was read is TGTGCCAGTTCCTCGGCAGGGGGGTCCTACGAG.

Many counts were recorded for this clone. The read ends 3 residues early relative to the CDR3; the germline J gene fills the gap. The chain uses TRBV5-1 and TRBJ2-1; 11 bases fit TRBD2. The CDR3 contains 16 residues. From germline, CDR1 is SGHRS and CDR2 YFSETQ. The junction had 6 bases not matched to a gene; V was cut back by 1 base and J by 6 bases. CDR3 bases read: TGCGCCAGCAGCTTGTTAGCGGGGGGGCCGGGCAATGAG. It codes for CASSLLAGGPGNE. The entire CDR3 is CASSLLAGGPGNEQFF. Full variable domain (missing parts from reference TRBV5-1 and TRBJ2-1): KAGVTQTPRYLIKTRGQQVTLSCSPISGHRSVSWYQQTPGQGLQFLFEYFSETQRNKGNFPGRFSGRQFSNSRSEMNVSTLELGDSALYLCASSLLAGGPGNEQFFGPGTRLTVL.

Many counts were recorded for this clone. The read comes to an end 3 residues before the CDR3 does, leaving the germline J gene to fill in the end. The chain recombines TRBV20-1 with TRBJ2-1; possible D gene TRBD1, 5 bases. The germline gives CDR1 DFQATT, CDR2 SNEGSKA (reference sequence). This CDR3 is 14 amino acids long. With 2 bases removed from V and 0 bases from J, the gap between germline ends came to 8 bases. CDR3 in amino acids: CSARSQGSYNEQFF. The sequenced CDR3 bases are TGCAGTGCTAGATCCCAGGGCTCCTACAATGAG.

This clone was detected many times. The read terminates 3 residues before the CDR3 end, so the remaining end is supplied by the germline J gene. The rearrangement links TRBV20-1 to TRBJ2-2; weak D call: TRBD1 (5 bases). The CDR3 is 15 amino acids. Trimming stripped 1 base from V and 1 base from J, with 10 bases between. In germline, CDR1 is DFQATT, CDR2 SNEGSKA (reference sequence). The CDR3: CSARVFQGNTGELFF. The CDR3 DNA, read in part, is TGCAGTGCTAGAGTTTTCCAGGGGAACACCGGGGAG.

The CDR3 here is CASSLEASGYNEQFF. The sequenced part of the CDR3 DNA is TGTGCCAGCAGCTTGGAGGCTAGCGGGTACAATGAG. The chain links TRBV5-6 to TRBJ2-1; TRBD2 matches 8 bases. The read gets to within 3 residues of the CDR3 end, and the germline J gene fills in the rest. CDR3 size: 15 residues. With V trimmed by 0 bases and J by 4 bases, 3 bases remained unmatched. Germline loops: CDR1 SGHDT, CDR2 YYEEEE.